Below are 15 T cell receptor beta chains sequenced from a single sample in a study of early T cells in non-severe SARS-CoV-2 infection. TCRdb reprocessed the 5' RACE reads via MiXCR and lists one record per CDR3 protein. The sample has tens of thousands of distinct CDR3 sequences; more than 10% are singletons. What was sequenced was whole blood. Receptor source: an adult who was a healthcare worker with PCR-confirmed SARS-CoV-2 infection or an uninfected control (not recorded which).

This clonotype was observed at least ten times. This chain joins TRBV6-1 and TRBJ2-7, with 9 nucleotides matching TRBD1. CDR1 is MNHNS, CDR2 SASEGT, per germline. V dropped 5 bases and J dropped 1; count of bases not matched to a gene: 6. The CDR3 sequence is 15 residues long. Here the CDR3 reads CASSTGQGRSYEQYF. The CDR3 DNA follows: TGTGCCAGCAGTACCGGACAGGGGAGATCCTACGAGCAGTACTTC.

The chain has TRBV18 and TRBJ2-1, with 9 bases identical to TRBD2. Germline CDR1 is KGHSH and CDR2 is LQKENI. Trimming took 3 bases from V and 4 from J; bases not matched to a gene: 10. The CDR3 loop spans 17 amino acids. CDR3 residues: CASSPESGGTTYNEQFF. CDR3 bases: TGTGCCAGCTCACCGGAGAGCGGGGGGACCACATACAATGAGCAGTTCTTC.

This clonotype was seen ten or more times. The chain employs TRBV7-2 and TRBJ2-2; 10 bases map to TRBD1. Germline V gene data show CDR1 as SGHTA and CDR2 as FQGNSA. CDR3 length: 15 residues. The V and J ends lost 5 bases and 5 bases, in that order; junction bases with no gene match: 5. In DNA form, the CDR3 reads TGTGCCAGCAGCCTAATGGGACAGGGGACCGGGGAGCTGTTTTTT. The encoded protein is CASSLMGQGTGELFF.

This clonotype showed up many times. The gene calls are TRBV13 and TRBJ2-3; D is uncertain. The CDR3 length is 16 residues. Looked up from germline, CDR1 is PRHDT and CDR2 is FYEKMQ (reference sequence). Trimming stripped 7 bases from V and 1 base from J, with 18 bases between. CDR3 sequence: CASTRARVDGTDTQYF. DNA of the CDR3: TGTGCCAGCACCCGAGCTAGGGTTGATGGCACAGATACGCAGTATTTT.

This clonotype appeared many times. The chain is built from TRBV7-2 and TRBJ2-7; weak D call: TRBD2 (6 bases). This CDR3 region has 14 residues. The V and J ends lost 5 bases and 5 bases respectively, with 16 bases between them. Germline CDR1 and CDR2: SGHTA and FQGNSA. The CDR3 DNA follows: TGTGCCAGCAGCCGAGATGGGGGGTGGGACGAGCAGTACTTC. It yields the protein CASSRDGGWDEQYF.

In this sample, this clonotype turned up many times. The chain couples TRBV7-9 to TRBJ1-1; tentatively, D is TRBD1 (5 bases). The V and J ends lost 8 bases and 4 bases respectively, with 38 bases between them. The CDR3 is made up of 21 amino acids. The germline V gene encodes CDR1 SEHNR and CDR2 FQNEAQ (reference sequence). The CDR3 sequence is CASSPVVVRGERGYVGTEAFF. CDR3 coding DNA: TGTGCCAGCTCGCCGGTGGTGGTAAGGGGCGAACGAGGTTATGTAGGCACTGAAGCTTTCTTT.

This clonotype was counted between two and nine times. The chain employs TRBV5-1 and TRBJ2-5; D is unclear. Deletions cut 4 bases from V and 5 bases from J, with 9 bases between. Germline V gene data show CDR1 as SGHRS and CDR2 as YFSETQ. The CDR3 sequence is 12 residues long. The CDR3 is CASSASFETQYF. The CDR3 region has the DNA TGCGCCAGCAGCGCTAGTTTTGAGACCCAGTACTTC.

The chain has TRBV29-1 and TRBJ1-1; tentatively, D is TRBD1 (5 bases). The CDR3 has 11 amino acids. Trimming left V 4 bases short and J 8 bases short, with 11 bases between. The germline V gene has CDR1 SQVTM and CDR2 ANQGSEA. CDR3 in DNA: TGCAGCGTTGCGGCTCCAGGGGAAGCTTTCTTT. The encoded protein is CSVAAPGEAFF.

This sequence joins TRBV18 and TRBJ2-5; D remains unclear. V was pared by 6 bases and J by 3 bases, with 8 bases between. CDR3 length equals 12 residues. Germline V gene lookup returns CDR1 KGHSH and CDR2 LQKENI. CDR3 DNA sequence: TGTGCCAGCTCCGGCGAGGAAGAGACCCAGTACTTC. Protein sequence: CASSGEEETQYF.

This clonotype was detected only a few times. The chain links TRBV4-1 to TRBJ2-1; D perhaps matches TRBD2 (5 bases). Germline-derived CDR1 and CDR2 are MGHRA and YSYEKL. The CDR3 totals 16 residues. V was pared by 2 bases and J by 0 bases, with 11 bases between. As DNA, the CDR3 is TGCGCCAGCAGCCAACTGGACTTAATCTCCTACAATGAGCAGTTCTTC. Protein product: CASSQLDLISYNEQFF.

Only a few counts were recorded for this clonotype. The gene calls are TRBV30 and TRBJ2-1; a weak D match, TRBD2 (6 bases). The CDR3 contains 15 residues. Between the trimmed V and J ends, which lost 5 bases and 8 bases, there was a span of 22 bases. CDR1 is GTSNPN, CDR2 SVGIG, per germline (reference sequence). In nucleotides, the CDR3 is TGTGCCTGGGGGCTGGGGCGGGGCGGATGGGATGAGCAGTTCTTC. Its protein product is CAWGLGRGGWDEQFF.

This clonotype showed up many times. The chain is built from TRBV27 and TRBJ2-5; no firm D call. Germline assignment: CDR1 MNHEY and CDR2 SMNVEV (reference sequence). Trimming stripped 3 bases from V and 3 bases from J, with 11 bases between. CDR3 length: 14 residues. The chain's CDR3 is CASSFSPAKETQYF. The CDR3 nucleotides are TGTGCCAGCAGTTTCAGTCCGGCTAAAGAGACCCAGTACTTC.

This clonotype was recorded many times. V and J are TRBV6-4 and TRBJ2-2; D remains ambiguous. The germline V gene has CDR1 MRHNA and CDR2 SNTAGT. The CDR3 consists of 13 residues. Trimming removed 3 bases from V and 3 bases from J, with 5 bases in between. The CDR3 region has the DNA TGTGCCAGCAGTGAAGAGGACACCGGGGAGCTGTTTTTT. Its protein is CASSEEDTGELFF.

The CDR3 region has the DNA TGTGCCAGCAGTCTACAGGGCGTCACTGAAGCTTTCTTT. Its protein product is CASSLQGVTEAFF. The chain links TRBV12-3 or TRBV12-4 to TRBJ1-1, with a possible D match to TRBD1 (6 bases). The CDR3 has 13 residues. Trimming removed 5 bases from V and 4 bases from J, with 11 bases in between.

The chain joins TRBV7-9 to TRBJ2-2; TRBD1 or TRBD2 may be the D gene (5 bases each). The CDR3 runs 14 residues. The germline gives CDR1 SEHNR, CDR2 FQNEAQ (reference sequence). V was pared by 7 bases and J by 4 bases, with 13 bases between. CDR3 protein: CASTIGGVTGELFF. The CDR3 DNA reads TGTGCCAGCACAATTGGGGGAGTCACCGGGGAGCTGTTTTTT. Drawing the rest from reference TRBV7-9 and TRBJ2-2, the complete variable domain is DTGVSQNPRHKITKRGQNVTFRCDPISEHNRLYWYRQTLGQGPEFLTYFQNEAQLEKSRLLSDRFSAERPKGSFSTLEIQRTEQGDSAMYLCASTIGGVTGELFFGEGSRLTVL.